These 17 T cell receptor beta chains originate from one sample sequenced in a study of blood T cell repertoires in COVID-19 (dated by TCRdb to the early 2020s). The library came from the immunoSEQ multiplex PCR assay. TCRdb mirrors the immuneACCESS table, restricted to in-frame sequences. Some clones are absent from its copies; in checked studies, under half trace to an unresolved V gene, and the reason for the others is unknown. This sample comprises around 250,000 clones, around four fifths of them detected only once. The ten largest clones represent about 5.7% of the sample. The sequencing input was peripheral blood. Receptors were obtained from an elderly man with acute or convalescent COVID-19.

Here the CDR3 reads CASSLGPRISAEAFF. CDR3 nucleotide sequence: TGTGCCAGCAGCTTAGGTCCTAGGATTAGCGCTGAAGCTTTCTTT. The J gene is TRBJ1-1, the V gene TRBV7-2; D unresolved. V shed 1 base and J shed 6 bases, with 15 bases lying between them. Germline CDR1 SGHTA, CDR2 FQGNSA. This CDR3 has 15 residues.

This clone was counted only a few times. The rearrangement links TRBV5-1 to TRBJ2-5; D is perhaps TRBD2 (5 bases). Between the trimmed V and J ends, which lost 0 bases and 5 bases, there was a span of 14 bases. Germline V gene sequence: CDR1 SGHRS, CDR2 YFSETQ. This CDR3 contains 15 residues. The chain's CDR3 is CASSLAGFRYETQYF. The CDR3 DNA sequence: TGCGCCAGCAGCTTGGCGGGGTTTCGTTACGAGACCCAGTACTTC.

CDR3: CASSKARSRVQPQHF. CDR3 DNA: TGTGCCAGCAGCAAAGCGCGGTCCAGGGTTCAGCCCCAGCATTTT. This chain joins TRBV21-1 and TRBJ1-5; the table gives TRBD1 as D, unverified against the DNA. TRBV21-1 is designated a pseudogene. The CDR3 runs to 15 residues.

V and J are TRBV3-1 (or the pseudogene TRBV3-2) and TRBJ2-6; D not certain. Trimming removed 6 bases from V and 1 base from J, with 7 bases in between. Germline V gene data show CDR1 as LGHDT and CDR2 as YNNKEL (reference sequence). The CDR3 has 14 amino acids. Here the CDR3 reads CASSRGSGANVLTF. CDR3 bases: TGTGCCAGCAGTCGAGGATCTGGGGCCAACGTCCTGACTTTC.

V is TRBV30 and J is TRBJ1-2; 7 bases are shared with TRBD1. The CDR3 runs to 16 residues. In germline, CDR1 is GTSNPN, CDR2 SVGIG (reference sequence). V gave up 4 bases and J gave up 3 bases; unmatched junction bases: 14. As DNA, the CDR3 is TGTGCCTGGATCAACCCTAGGACAGGACGGGACTATGGCTACACCTTC. Protein sequence: CAWINPRTGRDYGYTF.

This clone came up once. This chain uses TRBV2 with TRBJ2-3; 13 nucleotides align to TRBD2. The CDR3 is 15 amino acids. The V gene's germline CDR1 is SNHLY and CDR2 FYNNEI. V lost 6 bases and J lost 6; bases outside the gene matches: 6. The CDR3 region is CASSRTSGSYDTQYF. Here the CDR3 DNA reads TGTGCCAGCAGCCGGACTAGCGGGAGTTACGATACGCAGTATTTT.

The CDR3 protein is CASSPPSVLAGRHGTQYF. DNA for the CDR3: TGTGCCAGCAGCCCACCGTCGGTACTAGCGGGGCGGCACGGTACGCAGTATTTT. This rearrangement joins TRBV7-2 to TRBJ2-3, with 10 nucleotides matching TRBD2. This CDR3 is 18 amino acids long. The junction had 19 bases not matched to a gene; V was cut back by 5 bases and J by 8 bases. Germline V gives CDR1 SGHTA, CDR2 FQGNSA. Together with reference TRBV7-2 and TRBJ2-3, the CDR3 gives the full variable domain: GAGVSQSPSNKVTEKGKDVELRCDPISGHTALYWYRQSLGQGLEFLIYFQGNSAPDKSGLPSDRFSAERTGGSVSTLTIQRTQQEDSAVYLCASSPPSVLAGRHGTQYFGPGTRLTVL.

Remarks on this clone: Mismatch with germline at one junction end may stem from a read error. This chain uses TRBV7-9 with TRBJ1-2; D is ambiguous. The CDR3 consists of 12 residues. Per the germline V gene, CDR1 is SEHNR and CDR2 is FQNEAQ (reference sequence). The CDR3 DNA sequence: TGTGCCAGCAGCTTAACCGAGGGCCACACGGCCTTC. Translated, it gives CASSLTEGHTAF.

This clone is a singleton in its sample. The chain has TRBV6-5 and TRBJ2-5, with D possibly matching TRBD2 (6 bases). With 5 bases removed from V and 3 bases from J, the gap between germline ends came to 13 bases. CDR1 and CDR2 from the germline V gene are MNHEY and SVGAGI. The CDR3 length is 14 residues. The CDR3 DNA is TGTGCCAGCAGTCCCCCCCCGGGGGAAGAGACCCAGTACTTC. Residues: CASSPPPGEETQYF.

This clone was recorded a few times. CDR3 nucleotides: TGTGCCAGCAGCTTAGGACAGGGGGAACACAATGAGCAGTTCTTC. This gives the protein CASSLGQGEHNEQFF. The chain uses TRBV7-3 and TRBJ2-1; 10 bases are shared with TRBD1. J lost 5 bases, V lost 2 bases, and 3 bases had no gene match. The CDR3 has 15 residues. The germline CDR1 and CDR2 sequences are SGHTA and FQGTGA.

The rearrangement links TRBV27 to TRBJ2-5; 12 nucleotides align to TRBD2. Per the germline V gene, CDR1 is MNHEY and CDR2 is SMNVEV (reference sequence). The junction had 7 bases not matched to a gene; V was cut back by 3 bases and J by 5 bases. The CDR3 is 16 residues long. CDR3: CASSLRLAGGGETQYF. CDR3 nucleotides: TGTGCCAGCAGTTTGCGGCTAGCGGGAGGGGGGGAGACCCAGTACTTC.

The genes are TRBV5-1 and TRBJ2-3; 7 bases map to TRBD2. This CDR3 has 15 residues. The germline V gene has CDR1 SGHRS and CDR2 YFSETQ. V shed 4 bases, J shed 4 bases, and the junction held 9 bases outside the gene matches. CDR3 region: CASSTSGRTADTQYF. Written as DNA, the CDR3 is TGCGCCAGCAGCACCTCCGGGAGGACGGCAGATACGCAGTATTTT.

The rearrangement joins TRBV30 to TRBJ2-7; TRBD1 is a possible D gene (5 bases). This CDR3 has 13 amino acids. Germline V lookup: CDR1 GTSNPN, CDR2 SVGIG (reference sequence). The ends were cut back, 1 base at V and 2 bases at J, with 9 bases in the middle. CDR3 DNA sequence: TGTGCCTGGAGTGGGGGCGGAGCCTACGAGCAGTACTTC. It translates to CAWSGGGAYEQYF.

The rearrangement joins TRBV10-2 to TRBJ1-2; the D is unclear. CDR1 is WSHSY, CDR2 SAAADI, per germline. The CDR3 loop spans 13 amino acids. V lost 4 bases to trimming and J lost 4 bases, with 10 bases between them. CDR3 sequence reads: CASSVNSFYGYTF. CDR3 bases: TGCGCCAGCAGTGTGAACAGCTTCTATGGCTACACCTTC.

The gene calls are TRBV30 and TRBJ1-2; possible D gene TRBD1, 6 bases. Trimming removed 0 bases at V and 8 bases at J, with 10 bases between. The CDR3 totals 12 residues. CDR1 GTSNPN and CDR2 SVGIG come from the germline V gene (reference sequence). CDR3 bases: TGTGCCTGGAGTGTTAAGACAGGAGGCTACACCTTC. Protein sequence: CAWSVKTGGYTF. The full variable domain, with the rest looked up from reference TRBV30 and TRBJ1-2, is SQTIHQWPATLVQPVGSPLSLECTVEGTSNPNLYWYRQAAGRGLQLLFYSVGIGQISSEVPQNLSASRPQDRQFILSSKKLLLSDSGFYLCAWSVKTGGYTFGSGTRLTVV.

The CDR3: CSASVRDRGYTEAFF. The DNA of the CDR3 is TGCAGTGCTAGTGTTAGAGACAGGGGTTACACTGAAGCTTTCTTT. This chain joins TRBV20-1 and TRBJ1-1, with 8 bases fitting TRBD1. Germline lookup yields CDR1 DFQATT and CDR2 SNEGSKA (reference sequence). Losses at the gene ends were 3 bases for V and 3 bases for J; bases not matched to a gene: 9. CDR3 length: 15 residues.

V and J are TRBV2 and TRBJ1-6, with a possible D match to TRBD1 (5 bases). In germline, CDR1 is SNHLY, CDR2 FYNNEI. Trimming pared 3 bases from V and 4 bases from J, leaving 16 bases between. The CDR3 covers 17 residues. In DNA, the CDR3 is TGTGCCAGCAGTGAGCAAGGGGTACCCCCTTATAATTCACCCCTCCACTTT. Amino acids: CASSEQGVPPYNSPLHF. Full variable domain (outside the CDR3, taken from reference TRBV2 and TRBJ1-6): EPEVTQTPSHQVTQMGQEVILRCVPISNHLYFYWYRQILGQKVEFLVSFYNNEISEKSEIFDDQFSVERPDGSNFTLKIRSTKLEDSAMYFCASSEQGVPPYNSPLHFGNGTRLTVT.